This T cell receptor beta chain was observed in a study of response to subunit inactivated influenza vaccine. Study-wide results and limits: New T cells are recruited in small numbers by each seasonal influenza vaccination, according to the authors' suggestion.

Notes on this clonotype: Its antigen is as yet unknown.

Unmatched junction bases numbered 5, after V lost 4 bases and J lost 0 bases. The germline CDR1 and CDR2 sequences are MNHNS and SASEGT. The length of the CDR3 is 15 residues. Each CDR3 protein is one row after TCRdb ran MiXCR on the RT-PCR reads. The sample includes about 520,000 distinct CDR3 sequences, approximately 6.9% of them seen just once. The sample consisted of PBMCs from blood, taken less than 30 months after vaccination. The chain recombines TRBV6-1 with TRBJ1-1, with 7 positions matching TRBD1. The source of this sequence is a man between 50 and 69 years old who received an inactivated influenza vaccine. This CDR3 is CASSGLQGMNTEAFF. As DNA, the CDR3 is TGTGCCAGCAGTGGATTACAGGGGATGAACACTGAAGCTTTCTTT.